This T cell receptor beta chain originates from a study of blood T cell repertoires in COVID-19. Study-wide background: Sites across the United States, Italy and Spain contributed samples from acute and convalescent COVID-19. T cells, B-cell-depleted T cells, or PBMCs supplied cDNA or gDNA.

The CDR3 runs to 16 residues. With 0 bases clipped from V and 0 bases from J, the junction kept 3 bases outside the gene matches. CDR1 SGHRS and CDR2 YFSETQ come from the germline V gene. Per the original data handling: From reference gene primer amplification, estimates of nucleated cell counts were derived. The method was immunoSEQ multiplex PCR; TCRdb's version includes in-frame clones alone and lacks a portion of them. D and trimming were read from the DNA, whereas the V and J calls and clone size are those reported in that table. This table holds 300,000 to 450,000 clones, around nine tenths found once.

V and J are TRBV5-1 and TRBJ2-3; TRBD1 matches 8 bases. This TCR derives from a human donor in a cohort sampled during active COVID-19. The sequenced material came from peripheral blood. The CDR3 protein is CASSLVGDRSTDTQYF. DNA of the CDR3: TGCGCCAGCAGCTTGGTAGGGGACAGGAGCACAGATACGCAGTATTTT.